These T cell receptor beta chains were read from a single sample in a study of cytomegalovirus exposure and HLA in healthy donors. This table comes from immunoSEQ multiplex PCR, and its TCRdb copy is limited to in-frame clones, with some not included. The sample has 80,000 to 90,000 clones, roughly 81% seen once. The sample comprised PBMCs. Receptors originate from a woman younger than 45 in good health and CMV-seronegative. Both conserved end residues are part of each CDR3. The D gene is left open where the match is weak. A row's size may be missing; if present it is once, few, many or a size class.

abundance	v_gene	j_gene	d_gene	CDR3aa	CDR3nt
.	TRBV19	TRBJ1-2	.	CASTPRIGYGYTF	TGTGCCAGTACACCGAGGATAGGCTATGGCTACACCTTC
.	TRBV5-1	TRBJ1-4	TRBD1	CASSLGQGLKLFF	TGCGCCAGCAGTTTAGGACAGGGCCTAAAACTGTTTTTT
.	TRBV5-1	TRBJ2-2	.	CASSSTGNTGELFF	TGCGCCAGCAGCTCTACAGGGAACACCGGGGAGCTGTTTTTT
.	TRBV27	TRBJ1-1	.	CASSSPQGNTEAFF	TGTGCCAGCAGTTCCCCGCAGGGGAACACTGAAGCTTTCTTT
.	TRBV28	TRBJ1-5	.	CASSPPTGLNQPQHF	TGTGCCAGCAGTCCGCCGACAGGCTTAAATCAGCCCCAGCATTTT
.	TRBV28	TRBJ1-1	TRBD1	CASSYGTGLNTEAFF	TGTGCCAGCAGTTACGGGACAGGCCTGAACACTGAAGCTTTCTTT
.	TRBV28	TRBJ1-5	.	CASTQQTGLEDQPQHF	TGTGCCAGCACCCAACAGACAGGATTAGAAGATCAGCCCCAGCATTTT
.	TRBV7-9	TRBJ2-7	TRBD1	CASSLRDSSYEQYF	TGTGCCAGCAGCTTAAGGGACAGTTCCTACGAGCAGTACTTC
.	TRBV11-3	TRBJ2-5	.	CASSLDGGQETQYF	TGTGCCAGCAGCTTAGATGGAGGGCAGGAGACCCAGTACTTC
.	TRBV9	TRBJ1-5	.	CASSVAGRRNQPQHF	TGTGCCAGCAGCGTCGCGGGACGGAGAAATCAGCCCCAGCATTTT
.	TRBV18	TRBJ1-1	.	CASSPFSRGKNTEAFF	TGTGCCAGCTCACCTTTCTCCCGGGGAAAGAACACTGAAGCTTTCTTT
.	TRBV6-6	TRBJ1-3	.	CASSSPNSWSGNTIYF	TGTGCCAGCAGTTCACCTAACAGCTGGTCTGGAAACACCATATATTTT
.	TRBV14	TRBJ2-1	TRBD2	CASSQALAGAVNEQFF	TGTGCCAGCAGCCAGGCTCTAGCGGGAGCTGTGAATGAGCAGTTCTTC
.	TRBV13	TRBJ2-7	.	CASSFSSYEQYF	TGTGCCAGCAGCTTCAGCTCCTACGAGCAGTACTTC
.	TRBV6-1	TRBJ1-5	.	CASSERVGGSNQPQHF	TGTGCCAGCAGTGAAAGGGTCGGGGGGAGCAATCAGCCCCAGCATTTT
.	TRBV18	TRBJ1-3	TRBD1	CASSPVGQASSGNTIYF	TGTGCCAGCTCACCAGTCGGACAGGCCAGCTCTGGAAACACCATATATTTT
.	TRBV29-1	TRBJ1-2	.	CSVAANRAGYTF	TGCAGCGTTGCCGCTAACAGGGCTGGCTACACCTTC
.	TRBV4-3	TRBJ1-2	.	CASSQDARTGWVVSGYTF	TGCGCCAGCAGCCAAGATGCCCGTACGGGTTGGGTTGTTAGTGGCTACACCTTC
.	TRBV7-8	TRBJ2-7	.	CASSLKSGAPYEQYF	TGTGCCAGCAGCTTAAAATCGGGAGCGCCATACGAGCAGTACTTC
few	TRBV5-1	TRBJ2-5	.	CASSLEGRETQYF	TGCGCCAGCAGCTTGGAGGGGCGAGAGACCCAGTACTTC
.	TRBV6-5	TRBJ2-7	TRBD2	CASALRGGALEQYF	TGTGCCAGCGCGCTCCGCGGGGGAGCCCTCGAGCAGTACTTC
.	TRBV9	TRBJ1-3	.	CASSLSSGNTIYF	TGTGCCAGCAGCCTATCGTCTGGAAACACCATATATTTT
.	TRBV18	TRBJ2-2	TRBD2	CASSRGTSGTFANTGELFF	TGTGCCAGCTCACGAGGGACTAGCGGGACCTTCGCGAACACCGGGGAGCTGTTTTTT
.	TRBV28	TRBJ1-5	.	CASSETPRRPQHF	TGTGCCAGCAGCGAGACCCCAAGGAGGCCCCAGCATTTT
.	TRBV15	TRBJ1-4	.	CATSRAVNEKLFF	TGTGCCACCAGCAGAGCGGTAAATGAAAAACTGTTTTTT
.	TRBV30	TRBJ1-1	TRBD1	CAWMGQPNTEAFF	TGTGCCTGGATGGGACAGCCGAACACTGAAGCTTTCTTT
.	TRBV9	TRBJ2-1	TRBD2	CASSAPSGSGLLNEQFF	TGTGCCAGCAGCGCTCCTAGCGGGAGCGGGCTTTTGAATGAGCAGTTCTTC
.	TRBV27	TRBJ2-3	TRBD2	CASRRPSGRATDTQYF	TGTGCCAGCAGGAGGCCGAGCGGGAGGGCCACAGATACGCAGTATTTT
.	TRBV7-9	TRBJ2-3	TRBD2	CACSRLAGGPGSDTQYF	TGTGCCTGCAGCCGACTAGCGGGAGGTCCCGGGTCAGATACGCAGTATTTT
.	TRBV19	TRBJ2-1	TRBD2	CARGKRASGFGEQFF	TGTGCCAGAGGGAAGAGGGCTAGCGGATTCGGTGAGCAGTTCTTC
.	TRBV2	TRBJ2-1	TRBD2	CASSVAGGGYNEQFF	TGTGCCAGCAGCGTAGCGGGAGGGGGATACAATGAGCAGTTCTTC
few	TRBV2	TRBJ1-4	TRBD1	CASRPGQPNEKLFF	TGTGCCAGCAGACCGGGACAGCCTAATGAAAAACTGTTTTTT
few	TRBV5-4	TRBJ2-6	.	CASSPFAGFSGANVLTF	TGTGCCAGCAGCCCTTTCGCCGGGTTTTCTGGGGCCAACGTCCTGACTTTC
.	TRBV6-1	TRBJ1-5	TRBD1	CASSDVLRGRNQPQHF	TGTGCCAGCAGTGACGTACTAAGGGGGCGAAATCAGCCCCAGCATTTT
.	TRBV18	TRBJ2-7	TRBD1	CASSPTGAEQYF	TGTGCCAGCTCACCTACAGGGGCCGAGCAGTACTTC
.	TRBV5-1	TRBJ2-1	.	CASSSDPGVDEQFF	TGCGCCAGCAGCTCTGACCCGGGAGTGGATGAGCAGTTCTTC
.	TRBV18	TRBJ2-7	TRBD2	CASSPPTGREGAYEQYF	TGTGCCAGCTCACCACCGACGGGACGGGAGGGAGCCTACGAGCAGTACTTC
.	TRBV27	TRBJ1-2	.	CASSLSGRDYGYTF	TGTGCCAGCAGTTTATCCGGGAGGGACTATGGCTACACCTTC
.	TRBV21-1	TRBJ2-7	.	CASSSGKATYEQYF	TGTGCCAGCAGCTCGGGAAAGGCAACTTACGAGCAGTACTTC
.	TRBV11-2	TRBJ2-3	.	CASSPFPQGGEGGTDTQYF	TGTGCCAGCAGCCCCTTTCCACAAGGGGGAGAAGGGGGAACAGATACGCAGTATTTT
.	TRBV28	TRBJ1-3	.	CASSLKGLPWDTIYF	TGTGCCAGCAGTTTGAAGGGACTGCCCTGGGACACCATATATTTT
.	TRBV6-5	TRBJ1-1	TRBD1	CASSYGQARAAEAFF	TGTGCCAGCAGTTACGGACAGGCGAGAGCCGCTGAAGCTTTCTTT
.	TRBV18	TRBJ2-3	.	CASSTLADTDTQYF	TGTGCCAGCTCGACCCTAGCAGACACAGATACGCAGTATTTT
.	TRBV7-9	TRBJ2-2	.	CASSPSTGELFF	TGTGCCAGCAGCCCCAGCACCGGGGAGCTGTTTTTT
.	TRBV7-9	TRBJ1-1	.	CASSFRGGTEAFF	TGTGCCAGCAGCTTCCGGGGAGGCACTGAAGCTTTCTTT
.	TRBV27	TRBJ2-7	TRBD1	CASSRTGGSYEQYF	TGTGCCAGCAGTCGGACAGGGGGCTCCTACGAGCAGTACTTC
few	TRBV9	TRBJ2-5	TRBD2	CASSATQGLAGGETQYF	TGTGCCAGCAGCGCGACCCAAGGACTAGCGGGAGGAGAGACCCAGTACTTC
.	TRBV4-1	TRBJ2-5	TRBD2	CASSQEGLAGGETQYF	TGCGCCAGCAGCCAAGAAGGGCTAGCGGGAGGAGAGACCCAGTACTTC
once	TRBV28	TRBJ2-1	.	CAILARGASSYNEQFF	TGTGCCATACTAGCTCGGGGGGCGAGCTCCTACAATGAGCAGTTCTTC
.	TRBV2	TRBJ1-1	.	CASRGGNTEAFF	TGTGCCAGCAGAGGGGGGAACACTGAAGCTTTCTTT
.	TRBV7-9	TRBJ2-7	.	CASSLGLQGEQYF	TGTGCCAGCAGCTTAGGACTCCAGGGGGAGCAGTACTTC
.	TRBV30	TRBJ2-5	TRBD2	CAWSGAGVRETQYF	TGTGCCTGGAGTGGAGCGGGAGTCAGGGAGACCCAGTACTTC
few	TRBV5-1	TRBJ1-1	.	CASSSGKNTEAFF	TGCGCCAGCAGCTCGGGGAAGAACACTGAAGCTTTCTTT
.	TRBV5-6	TRBJ2-7	.	CASSLAVVSYEQYF	TGTGCCAGCAGCTTGGCAGTCGTGTCCTACGAGCAGTACTTC
.	TRBV18	TRBJ2-2	TRBD1	CASSPLSPGQPNTGELFF	TGTGCCAGCTCACCACTGAGTCCGGGACAGCCGAACACCGGGGAGCTGTTTTTT
.	TRBV28	TRBJ1-2	TRBD1	CASSLGTGSRNYGYTF	TGTGCCAGCAGTTTAGGGACAGGATCCAGGAACTATGGCTACACCTTC
.	TRBV5-1	TRBJ2-5	.	CASSPGDKTYQETRYF	TGCGCCAGCAGCCCAGGGGACAAGACTTACCAAGAGACCCGGTACTTC
.	TRBV5-1	TRBJ2-1	TRBD2	CASSLGGLAGYYNEQFF	TGCGCCAGCAGCTTGGGAGGACTAGCGGGATACTACAATGAGCAGTTCTTC
.	TRBV15	TRBJ2-5	.	CATSIGRQETQYF	TGTGCCACCTCAATTGGGAGACAAGAGACCCAGTACTTC